Below, 20 T cell receptor beta chains from the same sample are listed, as sequenced in a study of blood T cell repertoires in COVID-19. Some clones are missing from TCRdb's copy, which holds only in-frame ones; the method was immunoSEQ multiplex PCR. The sample contains hundreds of thousands of clones, 65% to 90% of which appear only once. The sequencing input was peripheral blood. Receptors were obtained from a man in his fifties with active or convalescent COVID-19.

The chain carries TRBV19 and TRBJ1-2; 10 positions agree with TRBD1. The CDR3 runs 19 residues. V lost 3 bases, J lost 1 base, and 14 bases stayed unmatched. Germline V gene data show CDR1 as LNHDA and CDR2 as SQIVND (reference sequence). The CDR3 loop is CASSIDLLGQGIFNYGYTF. For the CDR3, the DNA is TGTGCCAGTAGTATCGACTTGTTGGGACAGGGGATATTTAACTATGGCTACACCTTC.

The rearrangement uses TRBV14 and TRBJ2-5; 13 bases line up with TRBD2. CDR1 and CDR2 from the germline V gene are SGHDN and FVKESK. J gave up 5 bases and V 4 bases, and 7 bases lay outside the gene matches. The CDR3 sequence is 16 residues long. The CDR3: CASSPGLAGEGETQYF. CDR3 nucleotides: TGTGCCAGCAGCCCCGGACTAGCGGGAGAAGGGGAGACCCAGTACTTC.

This clone was observed a few times. The chain combines TRBV25-1 with TRBJ1-2; D not resolved. Trimming shortened V by 4 bases and J by 8 bases, and 14 bases separated the two germline ends. CDR1 and CDR2 from the germline V gene are MGHDK and SYGVNS. The CDR3 runs to 13 residues. CDR3 DNA sequence: TGTGCCAGCAGTGTTTCTCGGGGAGGAGGCTACACCTTC. Its protein product is CASSVSRGGGYTF.

This clone was detected only a few times. This sequence joins TRBV27 and TRBJ2-2; D is ambiguous. Germline values: CDR1 MNHEY, CDR2 SMNVEV (reference sequence). With 8 bases removed from V and 0 bases from J, the gap between germline ends came to 7 bases. CDR3 size: 13 residues. The CDR3 here is CASLNSNTGELFF. The CDR3 DNA sequence: TGTGCCAGCCTTAATTCGAACACCGGGGAGCTGTTTTTT.

The V gene is TRBV29-1, the J gene TRBJ2-2; perhaps TRBD1 as D (6 bases). The CDR3 is 12 residues long. V lost 4 bases and J lost 7, with 10 bases in between. Germline assignment: CDR1 SQVTM and CDR2 ANQGSEA. Here the CDR3 DNA reads TGCAGCGTTGTAGGGGGTAACGGGGAGCTGTTTTTT. Amino acid sequence: CSVVGGNGELFF.

The V and J genes are TRBV4-1 and TRBJ1-2, with 7 bases matching TRBD1. The CDR3 has 14 amino acids. V shed 4 bases and J 7 bases; nucleotides not matched to a gene: 9. Germline loops: CDR1 MGHRA, CDR2 YSYEKL. The CDR3 DNA sequence: TGCGCCAGCAGCCGAACCACAGGGGACCCTGGCTACACCTTC. Amino acids: CASSRTTGDPGYTF.

V is TRBV9 and J is TRBJ2-1; 10 bases are shared with TRBD2. V was clipped by 6 bases and J by 4 bases; unmatched bases: 1. The germline V gene encodes CDR1 SGDLS and CDR2 YYNGEE. This CDR3 is 13 amino acids long. The CDR3 sequence: CASTSGSYNEQFF. The CDR3 region has the DNA TGTGCCAGCACTAGCGGGAGTTACAATGAGCAGTTCTTC.

The chain has TRBV5-1 and TRBJ2-2; TRBD1 might be the D (6 bases). Germline CDR1 SGHRS, CDR2 YFSETQ. The CDR3 runs 16 residues. V lost 4 bases, J lost 4 bases, and 17 bases lay in between. The CDR3 region is CASSPQPAGATGELFF. Written as DNA, the CDR3 is TGCGCCAGCAGCCCCCAACCGGCAGGGGCCACCGGGGAGCTGTTTTTT. Complete variable domain (other parts from reference TRBV5-1 and TRBJ2-2): KAGVTQTPRYLIKTRGQQVTLSCSPISGHRSVSWYQQTPGQGLQFLFEYFSETQRNKGNFPGRFSGRQFSNSRSEMNVSTLELGDSALYLCASSPQPAGATGELFFGEGSRLTVL.

The J gene is TRBJ2-7, the V gene TRBV5-1; 7 nucleotides match TRBD2. Germline V gene sequence: CDR1 SGHRS, CDR2 YFSETQ. CDR3 length equals 16 residues. V was pared by 3 bases and J by 5 bases, with 14 bases of the junction left unmatched. The CDR3 DNA reads TGCGCCAGCAGCTCGGGAGGCGGGGGACGTAGGAACGAGCAGTACTTC. Translated, it gives CASSSGGGGRRNEQYF.

CDR3 sequence (DNA): TGTGCCACCAGCAGAGTACGGGCAGATACGCAGTATTTT. Residues: CATSRVRADTQYF. This rearrangement joins TRBV15 to TRBJ2-3; D is uncertain. This CDR3 is built from 13 residues. The V and J ends lost 1 base and 4 bases respectively, with 6 bases between them. The germline CDR1 and CDR2 sequences are LNHNV and YYDKDF (reference sequence).

This chain uses TRBV9 with TRBJ2-2; 7 positions match TRBD1. J gave up 7 bases and V 2 bases, and 2 bases lay outside the gene matches. Looked up from germline, CDR1 is SGDLS and CDR2 is YYNGEE. This CDR3 spans 13 amino acids. CDR3 loop: CASSVQGDGELFF. The CDR3 DNA sequence: TGTGCCAGCAGCGTCCAGGGGGACGGGGAGCTGTTTTTT.

This clone was observed a single time. V gene TRBV11-2 combines with J gene TRBJ2-7; no definite D call. The V gene lost 0 bases and the J gene lost 0 bases, with 6 bases spanning the gap. The CDR3 is 14 amino acids. The germline V gene encodes CDR1 SGHAT and CDR2 FQNNGV. For the CDR3, the DNA is TGTGCCAGCAGCTTAGATTACACCTCCTACGAGCAGTACTTC. It is translated as CASSLDYTSYEQYF.

V is TRBV6-2 or TRBV6-3 and J is TRBJ2-3; D is uncertain. This CDR3 is built from 13 residues. Trimming took off 2 bases at V and 5 bases at J, with 8 bases between the two ends. Germline loops: CDR1 MNHEY, CDR2 SVGEGT. The DNA of the CDR3 is TGTGCCAGCAGTTACCTCGTTAGAGATACGCAGTATTTT. Translated: CASSYLVRDTQYF.

V usage is TRBV6-2 or TRBV6-3 and J usage is TRBJ1-4, with D hard to call. Germline CDR1 MNHEY, CDR2 SVGEGT. The CDR3 contains 17 residues. Trimming shortened V by 2 bases and J by 0 bases, and 13 bases separated the two germline ends. CDR3 residues: CASSYVPRTSTNEKLFF. CDR3 bases: TGTGCCAGCAGTTACGTCCCCAGGACTTCAACTAATGAAAAACTGTTTTTT.

The rearrangement joins TRBV7-9 to TRBJ1-6; D is possibly TRBD1 (6 bases). In germline, CDR1 is SEHNR, CDR2 FQNEAQ (reference sequence). The CDR3 has 11 residues. V lost 2 bases to trimming and J lost 16 bases, with 9 bases between them. The CDR3: CASSLSGALHF. The CDR3 DNA reads TGTGCCAGCAGCTTATCAGGGGCTCTCCACTTT.

This rearrangement joins TRBV11-2 to TRBJ1-2; 12 bases fit TRBD1. The junction had 5 bases not matched to a gene; V was cut back by 5 bases and J by 4 bases. Germline V gene lookup returns CDR1 SGHAT and CDR2 FQNNGV. The CDR3 is made up of 15 amino acids. Written as DNA, the CDR3 is TGTGCCAGCAGCCCCGGGACAGGGGGCTTCTATGGCTACACCTTC. This translates into CASSPGTGGFYGYTF. Complete variable domain (other parts from reference TRBV11-2 and TRBJ1-2): EAGVAQSPRYKIIEKRQSVAFWCNPISGHATLYWYQQILGQGPKLLIQFQNNGVVDDSQLPKDRFSAERLKGVDSTLKIQPAKLEDSAVYLCASSPGTGGFYGYTFGSGTRLTVV.

The DNA for the CDR3 is TGTGCCAGCATTACCGAGAGGATCCCAGTCCGAGAGACCCAGTACTTC. The encoded protein is CASITERIPVRETQYF. This sequence joins TRBV27 and TRBJ2-5; D is unclear. V lost 7 bases to trimming and J lost 4 bases, with 22 bases between them. The germline V gene encodes CDR1 MNHEY and CDR2 SMNVEV (reference sequence). This CDR3 contains 16 residues.

The chain combines TRBV28 with TRBJ1-5; D remains ambiguous. CDR3 size: 15 residues. The ends were cut back, 2 bases at V and 4 bases at J, with 12 bases in the middle. Germline assignment: CDR1 MDHEN and CDR2 SYDVKM. The CDR3 sequence is CASSLRLRANQPQHF. The CDR3 nucleotides are TGTGCCAGCAGTTTACGCTTGAGGGCTAATCAGCCCCAGCATTTT.

A few counts support this clone. The V call is TRBV4-1, the J call TRBJ2-5; no clear D gene. Per the germline V gene, CDR1 is MGHRA and CDR2 is YSYEKL. The V gene lost 0 bases and the J gene lost 4 bases, with 12 bases spanning the gap. The CDR3 is 15 amino acids. This CDR3 is CASSQESSLGETQYF. The CDR3 coding sequence is TGCGCCAGCAGCCAAGAGTCATCCCTCGGAGAGACCCAGTACTTC.

This rearrangement joins TRBV7-8 to TRBJ1-2; weak D call: TRBD1 (5 bases). The CDR3 covers 16 residues. In germline, CDR1 is SGHVS, CDR2 FQNEAQ. V lost 4 bases and J 6 bases, leaving 21 bases between the germline ends. As DNA, the CDR3 is TGTGCCAGCAGCTCCCCCCCGTTAGTCAGGGTAAATGGCTACACCTTC. Its translation is CASSSPPLVRVNGYTF.